What follows are 25 T cell receptor beta chains derived from one specimen sequenced in a study of tumor-infiltrating lymphocytes in primary liver carcinoma. A primer matching the constant region was used to make TCR beta cDNA from approximately 520 ng of total RNA. Three nested multiplex PCR rounds of slightly modified ARM-PCR generated TCR beta libraries. The first two PCR rounds, around 11 cycles each, used TRBV1-TRBV30 forward primers and a C-beta reverse primer. MiXCR, run by TCRdb on the multiplex PCR reads, gives a single entry per CDR3 protein. The sample contains around 330,000 distinct CDR3 sequences, about 62% of which appear only once. RNA isolated from unsorted whole blood supplied the blood RNA, with germline DNA also extracted. Sequencing was done on a sample of peripheral blood. These receptor sequences come from a man between 40 and 49 years old with primary liver carcinoma and hepatitis B virus infection.

To note about this clonotype: A much more abundant neighbour one base away suggests this may be a read error. CDR3 nucleotides: TGTGCCAGCAGCCTTACTAGCGGGGGGCCACCCTACGAGCAGTACTTC. Its protein is CASSLTSGGPPYEQYF. This chain links TRBV5-4 with TRBJ2-7, with 12 bases matching TRBD2. The CDR3 has 16 residues. With 4 bases clipped from V and 2 bases from J, the junction kept 7 bases outside the gene matches. CDR1 is SGHNT, CDR2 YYREEE, per germline (reference sequence).

This clonotype was seen ten or more times. The chain uses TRBV11-2 and TRBJ2-1; unclear D gene. CDR1 and CDR2 from the germline V gene are SGHAT and FQNNGV. The ends were cut back, 1 base at V and 8 bases at J, with 6 bases in the middle. The CDR3 extends over 12 amino acids. Here the CDR3 reads CASSLAADEQFF. As DNA, the CDR3 is TGTGCCAGCAGCTTAGCCGCGGATGAGCAGTTCTTC.

The J gene is TRBJ1-5, the V gene TRBV30; tentative D call: TRBD1 (5 bases). V was trimmed by 4 bases and J by 0 bases, leaving 16 bases between them. The CDR3 length is 16 residues. Germline V CDR1 and CDR2: GTSNPN, SVGIG (reference sequence). The CDR3 nucleotides are TGTGCCTGGACCTCGTCCGGGGGTGCTAGCAATCAGCCCCAGCATTTT. It translates to CAWTSSGGASNQPQHF.

This clonotype occurred once. Given a much more abundant clone one base away, this may be a read error. This chain connects TRBV6-6 to TRBJ1-6; perhaps TRBD1 as D (5 bases). There are 16 residues in the CDR3. The germline V gene has CDR1 MNHNY and CDR2 SVGAGI (reference sequence). The DNA for the CDR3 is TGTGCCAGCAGTTACACAAACAGGAACCCAAATTCATCCCTCCACTTT. Translating gives CASSYTNRNPNSSLHF.

This clonotype was recorded once. Just one base apart from a much larger clone, this may be a read error. The chain uses TRBV4-1 and TRBJ1-5; D gene ambiguous. Germline values: CDR1 MGHRA, CDR2 YSYEKL. V was shortened by 1 base and J by 4 bases, with 17 bases between the two germline ends. The CDR3 consists of 17 residues. The CDR3 here is CASSQGLWLSANQPQHF. In nucleotides, the CDR3 is TGCGCCAGCAGCCAAGGTTTATGGCTATCGGCGAATCAGCCCCAGCATTTT.

The chain joins TRBV5-4 to TRBJ1-5; no definite D call. This CDR3 is built from 15 residues. The germline gives CDR1 SGHNT, CDR2 YYREEE (reference sequence). Between the trimmed V and J ends, which lost 0 bases and 3 bases, there was a span of 10 bases. The CDR3 DNA reads TGTGCCAGCAGCTTGGTCCAAGGGCCCAATCAGCCCCAGCATTTT. Translated: CASSLVQGPNQPQHF.

This clonotype was counted many times. This sequence joins TRBV11-1 and TRBJ2-6; 12 nucleotides agree with TRBD2. Germline V gene data show CDR1 as SGHAT and CDR2 as FQDESV (reference sequence). The V and J ends lost 5 bases and 1 base, in that order; junction bases with no gene match: 6. The CDR3 consists of 18 residues. CDR3 bases: TGTGCCAGCAGCAGCGAGACTAGCGGGGGTTCTGGGGCCAACGTCCTGACTTTC. It yields the protein CASSSETSGGSGANVLTF.

There are many counts of this clonotype. The chain carries TRBV28 and TRBJ2-5; the D gene is possibly TRBD2 (7 bases). This CDR3 is built from 13 residues. Germline V gene lookup returns CDR1 MDHEN and CDR2 SYDVKM. V gave up 10 bases and J gave up 5 bases, with 17 bases separating them. As DNA, the CDR3 is TGTGCCATCGAGGGGGGGACCCGGGAGACCCAGTACTTC. This translates into CAIEGGTRETQYF.

Notes on this clonotype: At one end, the junction sequence differs from germline, possibly due to a read error. The V and J genes are TRBV5-4 and TRBJ2-3; no firm D call. Germline V gene lookup returns CDR1 SGHNT and CDR2 YYREEE (reference sequence). The CDR3 extends over 14 amino acids. In nucleotides, the CDR3 is TGTGCCAGCAGCTTGGACAGCCACACAGATACGCAGTGTTTT. Residues: CASSLDSHTDTQCF. The full variable domain, rest sourced from reference TRBV5-4 and TRBJ2-3, is ETGVTQSPTHLIKTRGQQVTLRCSSQSGHNTVSWYQQALGQGPQFIFQYYREEENGRGNFPPRFSGLQFPNYSSELNVNALELDDSALYLCASSLDSHTDTQCFGPGTRLTVL.

On this clonotype: In this CDR3 the conserved last residue, phenylalanine or tryptophan, is missing, so a read error is likely. The CDR3 nucleotides read TGTGCCAGCGATGTCGGGTATCGAGAGACCCAGTACTCC. This translates into CASDVGYRETQYS. J is TRBJ2-5 and V is TRBV6-1; D is unresolved. Germline V gives CDR1 MNHNS, CDR2 SASEGT. The CDR3 contains 13 residues. Between the trimmed V and J ends, which lost 8 bases and 4 bases, there was a span of 14 bases.

In DNA, the CDR3 is TGTGCCTGGAGTGCAGGGGTTCGGAACGAGCAGTACTTC. It specifies CAWSAGVRNEQYF. V usage is TRBV30 and J usage is TRBJ2-7; possibly TRBD1 for D (6 bases). V lost 1 base to trimming and J lost 5 bases, with 12 bases between them. CDR1 is GTSNPN and CDR2 is SVGIG in the germline V gene (reference sequence). The CDR3 covers 13 residues.

Regarding this clonotype: A much larger clone differs by one base, so this may be a read error. The chain joins TRBV6-1 to TRBJ2-2; D tentatively reads TRBD1 or TRBD2 (5 bases each). Germline V gene lookup returns CDR1 MNHNS and CDR2 SASEGT. CDR3 length: 17 amino acids. The CDR3 DNA reads as TGTGCCAGGAGTGCGCAGGGACGGACTCCCAACACCGGGGAGCTGTTTTTT. Protein product: CARSAQGRTPNTGELFF.

V is TRBV5-1 and J is TRBJ2-2, with D possibly being TRBD2 (6 bases). CDR3 size: 15 residues. Germline CDR1 is SGHRS and CDR2 is YFSETQ. Deletions cut 0 bases from V and 4 bases from J, with 10 bases between. CDR3 sequence reads: CASSLVAAGTGELFF. Written as DNA, the CDR3 is TGCGCCAGCAGCTTGGTAGCGGCGGGCACCGGGGAGCTGTTTTTT.

The chain has TRBV25-1 and TRBJ1-4; D might be TRBD1 (6 bases). Germline assignment: CDR1 MGHDK and CDR2 SYGVNS. The V end lost 6 bases, the J end lost 5 bases, and 13 bases lay between the germline ends. The CDR3 covers 14 residues. CDR3 residues: CASSLGGLNEKLFF. The CDR3 bases are TGTGCCAGCAGCCTAGGGGGATTAAATGAAAAACTGTTTTTT.

The chain joins TRBV29-1 to TRBJ2-3; 13 bases line up with TRBD2. This CDR3 has 15 residues. The germline CDR1 and CDR2 sequences are SQVTM and ANQGSEA. V lost 7 bases and J lost 1; bases outside the gene matches: 5. The CDR3: CSATGTSGGTDTQYF. CDR3 DNA sequence: TGCAGCGCGACCGGGACTAGCGGGGGCACAGATACGCAGTATTTT.

Turning to this clonotype: This could be a read error, since a much larger clone is one nucleotide away. The chain joins TRBV4-1 to TRBJ1-6; maybe TRBD1 (6 bases). The germline gives CDR1 MGHRA, CDR2 YSYEKL. Trimming removed 2 bases from V and 8 bases from J, with 13 bases in between. CDR3 length equals 15 residues. For the CDR3, the DNA is TGCGCCAGCAGCCAACAGGAGGAGGGGGATTCACCCCTCCACTTT. Translation gives CASSQQEEGDSPLHF.

There are a few counts of this clonotype. This may be a read error: a much more frequent sequence differs by one nucleotide. The chain links TRBV14 to TRBJ2-2; possibly TRBD1 for D (6 bases). The germline CDR1 and CDR2 sequences are SGHDN and FVKESK. The CDR3 contains 15 residues. Trimming took off 0 bases at V and 4 bases at J, with 9 bases between the two ends. The CDR3 here is CASSQDTGSTGELFF. The CDR3 DNA follows: TGTGCCAGCAGCCAAGATACAGGGAGCACCGGGGAGCTGTTTTTT.

In the case of this clonotype: The junction does not match germline at one end; this may be a read error. The V call is TRBV6-2 or TRBV6-3, the J call TRBJ2-3; D remains ambiguous. This CDR3 has 13 amino acids. CDR1 MNHEY and CDR2 SVGEGT come from the germline V gene. CDR3 sequence reads: CASNYSWVNTQSF. In DNA, the CDR3 is TGTGCCAGCAATTACTCGTGGGTGAATACGCAGTCTTTT.

The V call is TRBV7-8, the J call TRBJ1-1; D is possibly TRBD1 (5 bases). V was pared by 5 bases and J by 0 bases, with 19 bases between. Looked up from germline, CDR1 is SGHVS and CDR2 is FQNEAQ. CDR3 length equals 17 residues. CDR3 protein: CASSVYPSAGLNTEAFF. CDR3 DNA: TGTGCCAGCAGCGTATATCCCTCAGCGGGACTGAACACTGAAGCTTTCTTT.

As to this clonotype: A single base separates this from a much larger clone, so it may be a read error. This chain connects TRBV29-1 to TRBJ1-3; D uncertain. Germline CDR1 is SQVTM and CDR2 is ANQGSEA. This CDR3 comprises 12 residues. This CDR3 is CSGLGYGDTIYF. CDR3 DNA: TGCAGCGGTTTAGGGTATGGAGACACCATATATTTT.

This clonotype was seen ten or more times. The rearrangement uses TRBV6-5 and TRBJ2-1, with D possibly matching TRBD2 (6 bases). With 5 bases removed from V and 6 bases from J, the gap between germline ends came to 20 bases. The CDR3 contains 16 residues. The germline V gene has CDR1 MNHEY and CDR2 SVGAGI. For the CDR3, the DNA is TGTGCCAGCAGTCGTGACTCGGCGGGGACCACCAATGAGCAGTTCTTC. Amino acids: CASSRDSAGTTNEQFF.

Worth noting for this clonotype: One end of the junction fails to match germline, which may point to a read error. The V gene is TRBV5-1, the J gene TRBJ1-6; 7 bases map to TRBD1. Germline CDR1 and CDR2: SGHRS and YFSETQ. The CDR3 has 14 residues. In DNA, the CDR3 is TGTGCCAGCAGCATACAGGGGAACGATTCACCCCTCCACTTT. Translation: CASSIQGNDSPLHF.

With respect to this clonotype: Sequence at one end of the junction differs from germline and may be a read error. This chain links TRBV11-2 with TRBJ1-2, with a possible D match to TRBD1 (6 bases). The length of the CDR3 is 13 residues. Germline V gene lookup returns CDR1 SGHAT and CDR2 FQNNGV. CDR3 bases: TGTACCAGCAGCATAGGGGGGGACTATGGCTACACCTTC. It codes for CTSSIGGDYGYTF.

This clonotype showed up just a few times. Relative to the germline gene, one junction end is altered; a read error may explain this. The chain is built from TRBV4-1 and TRBJ2-7; D tentatively reads TRBD1 or TRBD2 (5 bases each). This CDR3 is 16 amino acids long. From germline, CDR1 is MGHRA and CDR2 YSYEKL. The CDR3 nucleotides are TGCGCCAGCAGCCAAGATTGGGACGGTAGAGGATACGAGCAGTATTTC. This translates into CASSQDWDGRGYEQYF.

This clonotype was recorded many times. The chain carries TRBV7-8 and TRBJ2-5, with D possibly TRBD1 on 6 matching bases. The CDR3 consists of 15 residues. CDR1 is SGHVS and CDR2 is FQNEAQ in the germline V gene. The V end lost 5 bases, the J end lost 4 bases, and 17 bases lay between the germline ends. The CDR3 loop reads CASSPELGGLETQYF. The CDR3 nucleotides are TGTGCCAGCAGCCCAGAGTTAGGGGGTTTAGAGACCCAGTACTTC.